This T cell receptor (beta chain) was obtained from a study of cytotoxic CD8 clonotypes in ibrutinib-treated CLL. Investigators sought sequencing depths of between 1 in 200,000 and 1 in 1 million T cells. Assay: immunoSEQ multiplex PCR; the TCRdb copy retains only in-frame clones and omits some. Of some 130,000 clones in the sample, 70% to 80% were seen once. Worth noting for this clone: The antigen remains undetermined.

CDR1 and CDR2 (germline): LGHNA, YSLEER. Trimming removed 1 base at V and 7 bases at J, with 7 bases between. There are 12 residues in the CDR3. Study conclusions and caveats: At baseline, clonality was higher than in age-matched healthy donors and correlated with CD8+ counts. Having risen at ibrutinib response, clonality had fallen back toward baseline by progression. Shared public clonotypes were rare, and on treatment they either got smaller or stayed the same.

V gene TRBV4-3 combines with J gene TRBJ1-2; no clear D. The origin of this receptor is a human donor with chronic lymphocytic leukemia. Specimen: PBMCs, collected after 24 months of ibrutinib treatment. The CDR3: CASSQVGSGYTF. CDR3 coding DNA: TGCGCCAGCAGCCAAGTCGGGAGTGGCTACACCTTC.